The 25 T cell receptor beta chains below come from one sample, sequenced in a study of blood T cells in healthy people across ages. A second PCR of roughly 7 to 11 cycles used a sample-barcoded 5' primer and a J-beta primer mix. TCRdb processed the 5' RACE reads anew with MiXCR; each CDR3 protein has one entry. The sample has 2 million or so distinct CDR3 sequences, about 50% seen once. Sequenced sample: blood. The receptors were gathered from a woman in her 40s in good health.

This clonotype was seen more than once but under ten times. The chain has TRBV6-5 and TRBJ2-5; perhaps D is TRBD1 or TRBD2 (5 bases each). With 5 bases removed from V and 5 bases from J, the gap between germline ends came to 18 bases. Germline CDR1 is MNHEY and CDR2 is SVGAGI. The CDR3 loop spans 15 amino acids. In nucleotides, the CDR3 is TGTGCCAGCAGTCCCGGGGCAGTCCTCGGGGAGACCCAGTACTTC. The encoded protein is CASSPGAVLGETQYF.

J is TRBJ2-1 and V is TRBV25-1; no definite D call. The CDR3 spans 16 residues. V was clipped by 1 base and J by 4 bases, with 14 bases between them. Germline CDR1 reads MGHDK; CDR2 reads SYGVNS. CDR3 DNA: TGTGCCAGCAGTGAATTGGGTCCGACCGAGTACAATGAGCAGTTCTTC. As protein: CASSELGPTEYNEQFF.

This clonotype was recorded a few times. This chain links TRBV7-3 with TRBJ1-6, with 7 bases identical to TRBD1. This CDR3 is built from 16 residues. Germline CDR1 is SGHTA and CDR2 is FQGTGA. Germline trimming cut 5 bases from V and 4 bases from J; bases unmatched to any gene: 8. As DNA, the CDR3 is TGTGCCAGCAGCCCGGATGGGACAGCTTATAATTCACCCCTCCACTTT. Its protein product is CASSPDGTAYNSPLHF.

This rearrangement joins TRBV18 to TRBJ2-7, with unresolved D. Germline CDR1 reads KGHSH; CDR2 reads LQKENI. The CDR3 is made up of 14 amino acids. Trimming removed 6 bases at V and 5 bases at J, with 17 bases between. This CDR3 is CASSPGTLVDEQYF. The CDR3 nucleotides are TGTGCCAGCTCCCCCGGTACCTTGGTGGACGAGCAGTACTTC. The full variable domain, rest sourced from reference TRBV18 and TRBJ2-7, is NAGVMQNPRHLVRRRGQEARLRCSPMKGHSHVYWYRQLPEEGLKFMVYLQKENIIDESGMPKERFSAEFPKEGPSILRIQQVVRGDSAAYFCASSPGTLVDEQYFGPGTRLTVT.

The chain has TRBV28 and TRBJ2-7; TRBD1 agrees at 9 bases. Germline assignment: CDR1 MDHEN and CDR2 SYDVKM. This CDR3 spans 14 amino acids. V was pared by 6 bases and J by 3 bases, with 6 bases of the junction left unmatched. This CDR3 reads CASRRQGGFYEQYF. The CDR3, as DNA: TGTGCCAGCAGAAGACAGGGGGGGTTCTACGAGCAGTACTTC.

The CDR3 loop reads CASSRGGDQFF. The CDR3 coding sequence is TGCGCCAGCAGCCGGGGGGGAGACCAGTTCTTC. The chain couples TRBV5-1 to TRBJ2-1, with TRBD2 matching over 8 bases. The CDR3 is made up of 11 amino acids. Trimming at V came to 4 bases and at J to 13 bases, leaving 4 bases not matched to a gene. Germline assignment: CDR1 SGHRS and CDR2 YFSETQ.

The chain is built from TRBV7-3 and TRBJ2-4, with D possibly being TRBD1 or TRBD2 (5 bases each). The CDR3 covers 16 residues. Between the trimmed V and J ends, which lost 2 bases and 8 bases, there was a span of 19 bases. Germline CDR1 reads SGHTA; CDR2 reads FQGTGA. CDR3 sequence reads: CASSLAHRGTGDIQYF. The CDR3 DNA sequence: TGTGCCAGCAGCTTAGCCCACCGGGGCACTGGGGACATTCAGTACTTC.

For this clonotype: One end of the junction does not line up with germline, which may come from a read error. This chain links TRBV7-2 with TRBJ2-3; 10 positions agree with TRBD1. Germline loops: CDR1 SGHTA, CDR2 FQGNSA. This CDR3 region has 15 residues. As DNA, the CDR3 is TGTGTCAGCAGGGAAGACAGGGGGCAGGTAGATACGCAGTATTTT. Its protein product is CVSREDRGQVDTQYF.

This clonotype was seen only a few times. The V gene is TRBV14, the J gene TRBJ1-2, with 9 bases matching TRBD1. Germline CDR1 reads SGHDN; CDR2 reads FVKESK. The ends lost 4 bases at V and 3 bases at J; junction bases unmatched: 3. This CDR3 has 14 residues. This chain's CDR3 is CASSPWTGDYGYTF. The CDR3, as DNA: TGTGCCAGCAGCCCCTGGACAGGGGACTATGGCTACACCTTC. Variable domain in full (rest from reference TRBV14 and TRBJ1-2): EAGVTQFPSHSVIEKGQTVTLRCDPISGHDNLYWYRRVMGKEIKFLLHFVKESKQDESGMPNNRFLAERTGGTYSTLKVQPAELEDSGVYFCASSPWTGDYGYTFGSGTRLTVV.

V is TRBV12-3 or TRBV12-4 and J is TRBJ1-6; TRBD1 might be the D (5 bases). This CDR3 has 14 residues. The V end was cut by 6 bases, the J end by 5 bases, with 11 bases between. The CDR3 DNA reads as TGTGCCAGCAGGAAAGGGACCGATAATTCACCCCTCCACTTT. Translated, it gives CASRKGTDNSPLHF.

The chain carries TRBV6-5 and TRBJ2-1; 10 bases align to TRBD2. CDR1 is MNHEY and CDR2 is SVGAGI in the germline V gene. V shed 6 bases and J 3 bases; nucleotides not matched to a gene: 5. The CDR3 contains 15 residues. CDR3 nucleotide sequence: TGTGCCAGCAGCGTAACTAGCGGGGACTACAATGAGCAGTTCTTC. Protein sequence: CASSVTSGDYNEQFF.

This rearrangement joins TRBV6-5 to TRBJ2-3; D call uncertain. This CDR3 is 11 amino acids long. Germline V gene sequence: CDR1 MNHEY, CDR2 SVGAGI. With 6 bases removed from V and 4 bases from J, the gap between germline ends came to 5 bases. The CDR3 DNA follows: TGTGCCAGCAGACAGTCAGATACGCAGTATTTT. Translation gives CASRQSDTQYF.

A few counts support this clonotype. The chain links TRBV7-2 to TRBJ2-4; no clear D gene. The germline gives CDR1 SGHTA, CDR2 FQGNSA. Trimming stripped 1 base from V and 9 bases from J, with 4 bases between. This CDR3 has 11 amino acids. The CDR3 DNA reads TGTGCCAGCAGCTTAGTTGGCATTCAGTACTTC. Translating it yields CASSLVGIQYF.

This clonotype was seen more than once but under ten times. The J gene is TRBJ2-3, the V gene TRBV7-9; 9 bases align to TRBD2. The CDR3 has 16 amino acids. V dropped 2 bases and J dropped 4; count of bases not matched to a gene: 7. The germline CDR1 and CDR2 sequences are SEHNR and FQNEAQ (reference sequence). As DNA, the CDR3 is TGTGCCAGCAGCTTACAGAGCGGGGGGCCGGCAGATACGCAGTATTTT. This sequence encodes CASSLQSGGPADTQYF.

V gene TRBV6-2 or TRBV6-3 combines with J gene TRBJ2-5; tentative D call: TRBD2 (5 bases). The germline V and J ends were trimmed by 3 bases and 4 bases, with 15 bases remaining between them. This CDR3 comprises 15 residues. Germline lookup yields CDR1 MNHEY and CDR2 SVGEGT. The CDR3 loop is CASSYLWGAGETQYF. CDR3 in DNA: TGTGCCAGCAGTTATCTCTGGGGAGCAGGAGAGACCCAGTACTTC.

The J gene is TRBJ2-7, the V gene TRBV20-1; no reliable D call. V was pared by 3 bases and J by 0 bases, with 12 bases between. Germline V gene data show CDR1 as DFQATT and CDR2 as SNEGSKA (reference sequence). This CDR3 has 14 residues. In DNA form, the CDR3 reads TGCAGTGCTAGTCCAGACAAGAGCTCCTACGAGCAGTACTTC. Its protein product is CSASPDKSSYEQYF.

V usage is TRBV25-1 and J usage is TRBJ2-1; unclear D gene. Trimming left V 0 bases short and J 7 bases short, with 7 bases between. The CDR3 is 13 amino acids. Germline V gene lookup returns CDR1 MGHDK and CDR2 SYGVNS. The CDR3 sequence: CASSEYNGNEQFF. CDR3 nucleotide sequence: TGTGCCAGCAGTGAATATAACGGGAATGAGCAGTTCTTC. Full variable domain (remainder filled in from reference TRBV25-1 and TRBJ2-1): EADIYQTPRYLVIGTGKKITLECSQTMGHDKMYWYQQDPGMELHLIHYSYGVNSTEKGDLSSESTVSRIRTEHFPLTLESARPSHTSQYLCASSEYNGNEQFFGPGTRLTVL.

This rearrangement joins TRBV6-5 to TRBJ2-3; maybe TRBD2 (6 bases). Germline V gene sequence: CDR1 MNHEY, CDR2 SVGAGI. The CDR3 loop spans 14 amino acids. V was shortened by 7 bases and J by 4 bases, with 15 bases between the two germline ends. The CDR3 loop reads CASTTLLAADTQYF. In nucleotides, the CDR3 is TGTGCCAGCACCACGCTACTAGCTGCAGATACGCAGTATTTT.

In regard to this clonotype: Germline and junction disagree at one end, which may indicate a read error. This chain links TRBV5-1 with TRBJ1-2; tentatively, D is TRBD1 (6 bases). The CDR3 sequence is 14 residues long. Germline V gives CDR1 SGHRS, CDR2 YFSETQ. In DNA form, the CDR3 reads TGCGCCAGCAGCCCCAAAAACACAGGGAGTGGCTTCACCTTC. Protein product: CASSPKNTGSGFTF.

This chain joins TRBV28 and TRBJ2-1, with D unresolved. The V end lost 2 bases, the J end lost 5 bases, and 4 bases lay between the germline ends. The germline V gene encodes CDR1 MDHEN and CDR2 SYDVKM. The CDR3 is made up of 12 amino acids. CDR3 loop: CASSLLHNEQFF. CDR3 DNA: TGTGCCAGCAGTTTACTACACAATGAGCAGTTCTTC.

Only a few counts were recorded for this clonotype. The rearrangement links TRBV27 to TRBJ2-3, with 9 bases lining up with TRBD2. After removal of 5 bases from V and 8 bases from J, the junction contained 17 bases not matched to a gene. The CDR3 loop spans 17 amino acids. Germline lookup yields CDR1 MNHEY and CDR2 SMNVEV (reference sequence). This CDR3 reads CASSPPSSGVLWRTQYF. CDR3 DNA sequence: TGTGCCAGCAGTCCACCCTCTAGCGGGGTATTATGGCGTACGCAGTATTTT.

The chain is built from TRBV27 and TRBJ1-1, with D unresolved. CDR1 and CDR2 from the germline V gene are MNHEY and SMNVEV (reference sequence). V gave up 0 bases and J gave up 5 bases, with 13 bases separating them. The CDR3 consists of 15 residues. CDR3 coding DNA: TGTGCCAGCAGTTTATCGGTTAAGGGAAATACTGAAGCTTTCTTT. Protein product: CASSLSVKGNTEAFF.

This clonotype was counted between two and nine times. The genes are TRBV5-5 and TRBJ1-5, with D unresolved. This CDR3 comprises 16 residues. Per the germline V gene, CDR1 is SGHKS and CDR2 is YYEKEE (reference sequence). V shed 4 bases and J shed 2 bases, with 16 bases lying between them. CDR3 DNA: TGTGCCAGCAGCCTCCTGTGGGGTGAGGGCAATCAGCCCCAGCATTTT. As protein: CASSLLWGEGNQPQHF.

The chain employs TRBV28 and TRBJ1-2; D possibly corresponds to TRBD1 (5 bases). V dropped 6 bases and J dropped 8 bases, with 16 bases sitting between them. Germline loops: CDR1 MDHEN, CDR2 SYDVKM. The CDR3 is made up of 13 amino acids. CDR3: CASRTGGERGYTF. In DNA, the CDR3 is TGTGCCAGCAGGACGGGGGGAGAGAGGGGCTACACCTTC.

This clonotype has only a few counts. J is TRBJ2-1 and V is TRBV13; the match to TRBD1 covers 10 bases. From germline, CDR1 is PRHDT and CDR2 FYEKMQ (reference sequence). CDR3 length: 16 residues. The J segment lost 6 bases and the V segment lost 5 bases, leaving 10 bases of the junction unmatched. The CDR3 coding sequence is TGTGCCAGCAGCGAAAGGGACAGGGGACAATCCAATGAGCAGTTCTTC. This encodes CASSERDRGQSNEQFF.